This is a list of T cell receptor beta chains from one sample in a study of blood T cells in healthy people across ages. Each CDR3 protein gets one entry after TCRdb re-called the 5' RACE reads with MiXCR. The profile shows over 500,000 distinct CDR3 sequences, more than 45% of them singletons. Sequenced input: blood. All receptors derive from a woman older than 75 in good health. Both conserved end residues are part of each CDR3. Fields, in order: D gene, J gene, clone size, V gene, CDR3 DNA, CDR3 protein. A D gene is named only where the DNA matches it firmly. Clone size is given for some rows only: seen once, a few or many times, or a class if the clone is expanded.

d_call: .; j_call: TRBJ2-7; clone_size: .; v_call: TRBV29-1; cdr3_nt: TGCAGCTATCGCGCGGGGAGTGGGTACGAGCAGTACTTC; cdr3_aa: CSYRAGSGYEQYF
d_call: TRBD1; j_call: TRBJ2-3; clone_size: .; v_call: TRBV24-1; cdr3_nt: TGTGCCACCAGTGCCCCGGACAGGGAAGATACGCAGTATTTT; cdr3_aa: CATSAPDREDTQYF
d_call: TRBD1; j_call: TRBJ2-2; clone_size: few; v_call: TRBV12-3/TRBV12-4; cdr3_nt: TGTGCCAGCAGCAGAGGACAGGGACGAAACACCGGGGAGCTGTTTTTT; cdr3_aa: CASSRGQGRNTGELFF
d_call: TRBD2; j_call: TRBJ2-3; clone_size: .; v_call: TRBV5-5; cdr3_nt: TGTGCCAGCAGCCCACAGCGGGAGGTGGTAGATACGCAGTATTTT; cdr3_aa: CASSPQREVVDTQYF
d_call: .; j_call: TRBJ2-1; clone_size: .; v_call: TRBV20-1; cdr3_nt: TGCAATGCTCAAAGGGGGGGAACAGCCTACAATGAGCAGTTCTTC; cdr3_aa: CNAQRGGTAYNEQFF
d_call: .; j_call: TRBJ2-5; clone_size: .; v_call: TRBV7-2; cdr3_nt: TGTGCCAGCTTCATTCTCTCCCTAGGGGAGACCCAGTACTTC; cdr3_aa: CASFILSLGETQYF
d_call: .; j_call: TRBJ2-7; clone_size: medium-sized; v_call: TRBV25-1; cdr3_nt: TGTGCCAGCAGTGAAACGGTGGGGACCTACGAGCAGTACTTC; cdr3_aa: CASSETVGTYEQYF
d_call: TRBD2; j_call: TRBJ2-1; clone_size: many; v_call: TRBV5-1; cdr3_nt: TGCGCCAGCAGCGCCCTAGCGGAGAGCGGCAATGAGCAGTTCTTC; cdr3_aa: CASSALAESGNEQFF
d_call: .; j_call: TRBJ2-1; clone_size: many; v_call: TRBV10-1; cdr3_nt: TGCGCCAGCAGTGAGTCGGGGGTAAGGAATGAGCAGTTCTTC; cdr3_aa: CASSESGVRNEQFF
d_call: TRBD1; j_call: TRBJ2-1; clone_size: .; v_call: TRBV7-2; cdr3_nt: TGTGACAGCAGCTACAGGGGGAATGAGCAGTTCTTC; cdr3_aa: CDSSYRGNEQFF
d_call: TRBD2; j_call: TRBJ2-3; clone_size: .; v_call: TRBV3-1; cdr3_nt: TGTGCCAGCAGCCAAGGGGCGGGAGTTGGAGATACGCAGTATTTT; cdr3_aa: CASSQGAGVGDTQYF
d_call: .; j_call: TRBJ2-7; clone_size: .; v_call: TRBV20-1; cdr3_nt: TGCAGTGCTAGAGGGATAACAGGGACCGAGCAGTACTTC; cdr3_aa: CSARGITGTEQYF
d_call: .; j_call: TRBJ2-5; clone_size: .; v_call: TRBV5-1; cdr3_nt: TGCGCCAGCAGCGGGCTTAACGAGGGAGAGACCCAGTACTTC; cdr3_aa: CASSGLNEGETQYF
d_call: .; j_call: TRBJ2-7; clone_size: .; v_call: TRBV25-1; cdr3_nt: TGTGCCAGCTCAGGACCGCCTGGGGGTTACGAGCAGTACTTC; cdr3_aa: CASSGPPGGYEQYF
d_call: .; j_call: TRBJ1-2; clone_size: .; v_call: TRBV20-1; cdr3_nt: TGCAGTGCTAGAGTCCAAGGGGGCTACACCTTC; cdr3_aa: CSARVQGGYTF
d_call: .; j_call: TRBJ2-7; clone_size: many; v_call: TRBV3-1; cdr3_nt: TGTGCCAGCAGCCAAGATTCCAGGACTTACGAGCAGTACTTC; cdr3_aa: CASSQDSRTYEQYF
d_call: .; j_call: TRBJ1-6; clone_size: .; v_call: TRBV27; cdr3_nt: TGTGCCAGCACCCCTGGGGGGACCGGTAATTCACCCCTCCACTTT; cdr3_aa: CASTPGGTGNSPLHF
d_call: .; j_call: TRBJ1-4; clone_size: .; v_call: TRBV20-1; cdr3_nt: TGCAGTGCTAGGGACTGGGCTGAGAAACTGTTTTTT; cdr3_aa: CSARDWAEKLFF
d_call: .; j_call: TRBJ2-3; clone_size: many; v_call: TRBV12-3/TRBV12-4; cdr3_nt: TGTGCCAGCAGTTTAAAGGGTAGCGTCGATACGCAGTATTTT; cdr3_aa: CASSLKGSVDTQYF
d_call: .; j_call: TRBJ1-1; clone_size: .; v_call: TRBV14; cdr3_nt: TGTGCCAGCAGCCCCACGTTCGGCGGGGTGGAATTGGCTTTCTTT; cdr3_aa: CASSPTFGGVELAFF
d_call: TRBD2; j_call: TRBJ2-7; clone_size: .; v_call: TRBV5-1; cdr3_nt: TGCGCCAGCAGCGAAATGAGACTAGCGGGAGGGAGGAATGAGCAGTACTTC; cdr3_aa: CASSEMRLAGGRNEQYF
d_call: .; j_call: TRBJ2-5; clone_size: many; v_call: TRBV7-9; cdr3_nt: TGTGCCAGCAGCCTCAACCAGAAAGAGACCCAGTACTTC; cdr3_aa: CASSLNQKETQYF
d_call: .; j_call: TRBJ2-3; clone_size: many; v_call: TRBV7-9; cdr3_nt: TGTGCCAGCAGCTTATTGATATCGGCCCCCACAGATACGCAGTATTTT; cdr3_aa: CASSLLISAPTDTQYF
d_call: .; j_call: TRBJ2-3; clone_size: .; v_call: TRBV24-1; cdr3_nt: TGTGCCACCAGTGACCAAGGGACTGTCGCAGATACGCAGTATTTT; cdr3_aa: CATSDQGTVADTQYF
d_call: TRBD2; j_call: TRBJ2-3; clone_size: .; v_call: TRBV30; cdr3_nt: TGTGCCTGGAGCCGAGCGGGGGCCAGCACAGATACGCAGTATTTT; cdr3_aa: CAWSRAGASTDTQYF
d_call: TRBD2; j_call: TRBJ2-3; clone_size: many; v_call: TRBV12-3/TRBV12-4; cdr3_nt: TGTGCCAGCAGGTCCCTAACTAGCGGTGGCGATACGCAGTATTTT; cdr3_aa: CASRSLTSGGDTQYF
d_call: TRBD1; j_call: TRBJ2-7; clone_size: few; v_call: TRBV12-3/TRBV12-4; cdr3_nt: TGTGCCAGCAGCAGGACAGGGTCTCACTACGAGCAGTACTTC; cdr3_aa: CASSRTGSHYEQYF
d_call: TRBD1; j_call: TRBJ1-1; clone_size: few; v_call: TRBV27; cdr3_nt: TGTGCCAGCAGACCTCAAACAGGGGTAGGTAGAGAAGCTTTCTTT; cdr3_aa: CASRPQTGVGREAFF
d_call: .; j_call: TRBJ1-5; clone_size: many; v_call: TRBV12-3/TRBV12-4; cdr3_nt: TGTGCCAGCAGTCCTAGGGACGGGGGGAAAGCCCAGCATTTT; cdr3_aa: CASSPRDGGKAQHF
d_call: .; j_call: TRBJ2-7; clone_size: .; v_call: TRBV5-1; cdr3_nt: TGCGCCAGCAGCTCCCCTGACAGCCCAACCTACGAGCAGTACTTC; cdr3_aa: CASSSPDSPTYEQYF
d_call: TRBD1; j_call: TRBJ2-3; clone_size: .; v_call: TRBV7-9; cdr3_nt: TGTGCCAGCAGCCGGGGACAGGTCACAAATACGCAGTATTTT; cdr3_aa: CASSRGQVTNTQYF
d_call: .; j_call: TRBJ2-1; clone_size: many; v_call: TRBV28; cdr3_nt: TGTGCCAGCAGTTTATATGACAGAGGGCAGTTCTTC; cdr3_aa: CASSLYDRGQFF
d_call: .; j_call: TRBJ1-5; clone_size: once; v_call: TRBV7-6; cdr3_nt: TGTGCCAGCAGCTTAGATATCCCAGGGGCGGGACAGCCCCAGCATTTT; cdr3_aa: CASSLDIPGAGQPQHF
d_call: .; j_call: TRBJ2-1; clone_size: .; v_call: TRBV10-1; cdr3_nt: TGCGCCAGCAGTGAAAGTGAGTCGCGGAATGAGCAGTTCTTC; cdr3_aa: CASSESESRNEQFF
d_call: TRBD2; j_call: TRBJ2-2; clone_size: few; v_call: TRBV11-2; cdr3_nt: TGTGCCAGCAGCTTTAGACTAGCGGGAGGCGGGGAGCTGTTTTTT; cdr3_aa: CASSFRLAGGGELFF
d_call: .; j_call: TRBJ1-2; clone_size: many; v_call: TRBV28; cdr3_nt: TGTGCCAGCAGTTTCATTGGAAGCCCGACCTATGGCTACACCTTC; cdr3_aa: CASSFIGSPTYGYTF
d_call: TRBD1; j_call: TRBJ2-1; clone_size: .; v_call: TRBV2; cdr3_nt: TGTGCCGGGAGGGACAGGGGCAATGAGCAGTTCTTC; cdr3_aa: CAGRDRGNEQFF
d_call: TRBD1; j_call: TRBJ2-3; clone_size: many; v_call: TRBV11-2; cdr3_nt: TGTGCCAGCAGCTCCTTAGGGGGCACAGCCACAGATACGCAGTATTTT; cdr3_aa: CASSSLGGTATDTQYF
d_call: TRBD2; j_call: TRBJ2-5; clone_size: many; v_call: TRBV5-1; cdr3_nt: TGCGCCAGCACTGAGATAGCGGGGAACCAAGAGACCCAGTACTTC; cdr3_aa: CASTEIAGNQETQYF
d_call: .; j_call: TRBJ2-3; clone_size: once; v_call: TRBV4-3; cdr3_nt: TGCGCCAGCAGCCATCCTGGGGGAGGATCCAGCACAGATACGCAGTATTTT; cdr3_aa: CASSHPGGGSSTDTQYF
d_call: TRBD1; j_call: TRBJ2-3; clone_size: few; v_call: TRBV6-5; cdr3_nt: TGTGCCAGCAGCTCACCCGGGACAGTCACAGATACGCAGTATTTT; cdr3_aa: CASSSPGTVTDTQYF
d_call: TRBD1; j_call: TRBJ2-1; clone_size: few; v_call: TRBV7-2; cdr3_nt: TGTGCCAGCGGACAGGGGGCTTACAATGAGCAGTTCTTC; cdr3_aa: CASGQGAYNEQFF
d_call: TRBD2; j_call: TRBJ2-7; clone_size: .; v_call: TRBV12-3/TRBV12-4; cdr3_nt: TGTGCCAGCAGGGCTAGCGGGCCCTCCTACGAGCAGTACTTC; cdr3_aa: CASRASGPSYEQYF